Each of the 15 T cell receptor beta chains below was sequenced from the same sample in a study of T cells in Graves' hyperthyroidism and ophthalmopathy. From RNA transcripts, TCR beta CDR3 regions were amplified. In the first-round RT-PCR of the TCR CDR3, the HTBI primer set was used. TCRdb independently ran MiXCR on the multiplex PCR reads; one entry per CDR3 protein. The sample lists a few hundred thousand distinct CDR3 sequences; under 60% were seen once. The sequenced sample was peripheral blood or thyroid tissue (not recorded which). All receptors derive from a woman in her late teens or twenties with Graves' hyperthyroidism.

This clonotype appeared a few times. The V call is TRBV15, the J call TRBJ2-1, with 10 bases aligning to TRBD2. CDR1 is LNHNV, CDR2 YYDKDF, per germline (reference sequence). V was pared by 1 base and J by 8 bases, with 2 bases of the junction left unmatched. This CDR3 contains 14 residues. CDR3: CATSRVAGGDEQFF. CDR3 bases: TGTGCCACCAGCAGAGTAGCGGGAGGTGATGAGCAGTTCTTC.

The genes are TRBV7-2 and TRBJ2-5, with TRBD1 as a possible D gene (6 bases). Germline CDR1 and CDR2: SGHTA and FQGNSA. The V end was cut by 6 bases, the J end by 5 bases, with 13 bases between. The CDR3 length is 13 residues. DNA for the CDR3: TGTGCCAGCAGGGCCATGGGGGCTGAGACCCAGTACTTC. This translates into CASRAMGAETQYF.

The chain joins TRBV18 to TRBJ2-7; a weak D match, TRBD2 (5 bases). Per the germline V gene, CDR1 is KGHSH and CDR2 is LQKENI. The CDR3 consists of 15 residues. V was pared by 2 bases and J by 6 bases, with 17 bases between. CDR3 loop: CASSPVTRRRGEQYF. The CDR3, as DNA: TGTGCCAGCTCACCAGTAACTAGGAGAAGAGGCGAGCAGTACTTC.

The table lists this clonotype with a few counts. The chain couples TRBV7-9 to TRBJ2-7; 11 bases line up with TRBD2. V was clipped by 5 bases and J by 4 bases; unmatched bases: 13. Germline loops: CDR1 SEHNR, CDR2 FQNEAQ (reference sequence). This CDR3 region has 17 residues. The CDR3 DNA sequence: TGTGCCAGCAGCCGTTCATCACTAGCGGGAGACGGATACGAGCAGTACTTC. It specifies CASSRSSLAGDGYEQYF.

The chain joins TRBV29-1 to TRBJ1-5, with 8 positions matching TRBD1. The germline gives CDR1 SQVTM, CDR2 ANQGSEA. The CDR3 has 15 amino acids. Trimming at V came to 0 bases and at J to 2 bases, leaving 3 bases not matched to a gene. CDR3 nucleotides: TGCAGCGTTGAAGATGCGGGACAGGGCAATCAGCCCCAGCATTTT. Translated, it gives CSVEDAGQGNQPQHF.

This clonotype was counted ten times or more. CDR3 sequence reads: CASGHDRGQAETQYF. The CDR3 DNA follows: TGTGCCAGCGGGCACGACAGGGGGCAAGCAGAGACCCAGTACTTC. The V gene is TRBV6-5, the J gene TRBJ2-5; 10 bases fit TRBD1. The CDR3 runs to 15 residues. Per the germline V gene, CDR1 is MNHEY and CDR2 is SVGAGI. The V and J ends lost 8 bases and 4 bases, in that order; junction bases with no gene match: 10.

At least ten counts were recorded for this clonotype. The rearrangement joins TRBV4-1 to TRBJ1-5; 7 bases agree with TRBD1. The trim removed 3 bases at V and 6 bases at J, leaving 5 bases unmatched. Germline assignment: CDR1 MGHRA and CDR2 YSYEKL. The CDR3 has 14 amino acids. The DNA for the CDR3 is TGCGCCAGCAGCCAGTCCCAGGGGGTTCAGCCCCAGCATTTT. It encodes CASSQSQGVQPQHF.

The rearrangement joins TRBV19 to TRBJ2-7, with TRBD2 matching 12 bases. The CDR3 runs 13 residues. Germline loops: CDR1 LNHDA, CDR2 SQIVND (reference sequence). V shed 6 bases and J 12 bases; nucleotides not matched to a gene: 9. The DNA of the CDR3 is TGTGCCAGTAGGACTAGCGGGAGTCCGCCCAGGTACTTC. Encoded protein: CASRTSGSPPRYF.

This clonotype was counted a few times. The chain is built from TRBV24-1 and TRBJ2-2; 8 positions match TRBD1. V gave up 4 bases and J gave up 2 bases; unmatched junction bases: 5. The CDR3 runs to 16 residues. Germline CDR1 reads KGHDR; CDR2 reads SFDVKD. CDR3 DNA sequence: TGTGCCACCAGTGAACCGACAGGGGCTAACACCGGGGAGCTGTTTTTT. Encoded protein: CATSEPTGANTGELFF.

This clonotype was seen many times. The chain is built from TRBV6-2 or TRBV6-3 and TRBJ2-5, with D possibly TRBD2 on 5 matching bases. The CDR3 runs 14 residues. The germline CDR1 and CDR2 sequences are MNHEY and SVGEGT. Trimming left V 6 bases short and J 1 base short, with 12 bases between. CDR3 sequence reads: CASSRGLIQETQYF. In DNA, the CDR3 is TGTGCCAGCAGCCGAGGACTTATCCAAGAGACCCAGTACTTC.

This clonotype was observed many times. The genes are TRBV6-1 and TRBJ1-1, with no clear D. CDR1 is MNHNS and CDR2 is SASEGT in the germline V gene. V was pared by 3 bases and J by 1 base, with 9 bases between. This CDR3 has 14 residues. The CDR3, as DNA: TGTGCCAGCAGTGATGAGGGAACGAACACTGAAGCTTTCTTT. Its translation: CASSDEGTNTEAFF.

At least ten counts were recorded for this clonotype. CDR3 amino acids: CASNPAGLVPEAFF. The CDR3 coding sequence is TGTGCCAGCAACCCAGCAGGGCTTGTCCCTGAAGCTTTCTTT. This chain uses TRBV7-9 with TRBJ1-1; a weak D match, TRBD1 (5 bases). V lost 7 bases to trimming and J lost 6 bases, with 18 bases between them. The CDR3 is made up of 14 amino acids. Germline CDR1 is SEHNR and CDR2 is FQNEAQ (reference sequence). The full variable domain, with the rest looked up from reference TRBV7-9 and TRBJ1-1, is DTGVSQNPRHKITKRGQNVTFRCDPISEHNRLYWYRQTLGQGPEFLTYFQNEAQLEKSRLLSDRFSAERPKGSFSTLEIQRTEQGDSAMYLCASNPAGLVPEAFFGQGTRLTVV.

The chain joins TRBV6-4 to TRBJ2-6; 12 nucleotides line up with TRBD2. CDR3 length: 19 amino acids. The germline V gene encodes CDR1 MRHNA and CDR2 SNTAGT. The V and J ends lost 4 bases and 2 bases, in that order; junction bases with no gene match: 9. CDR3 sequence (DNA): TGTGCCAGCAGTGGGACTAGCGGGAACACCGGGGCTGGGGCCAACGTCCTGACTTTC. This codes for CASSGTSGNTGAGANVLTF.

About this clonotype itself: The CDR3 end shows no conserved phenylalanine or tryptophan, and so a read error is likely. No DNA is shown, since the ends of the CDR3 on it are uncertain; the CDR3 is the one TCRdb lists. The V gene is TRBV20-1, the J gene TRBJ1-1; TRBD1, the table's D call, was not compared with the DNA. The germline V gene has CDR1 DFQATT and CDR2 SNEGSKA (reference sequence). The CDR3 region is 8 residues in length, termini included. CDR3 in amino acids: CSAIGDRG.

This clonotype was observed many times. Sequence at one end of the junction differs from germline and may be a read error. The V gene is TRBV10-3, the J gene TRBJ1-6; D uncertain. This CDR3 is built from 13 residues. The germline gives CDR1 ENHRY, CDR2 SYGVKD. This chain's CDR3 is CAITETDNSPLHF. In DNA, the CDR3 is TGTGCCATCACTGAGACGGATAATTCACCCCTCCACTTT.